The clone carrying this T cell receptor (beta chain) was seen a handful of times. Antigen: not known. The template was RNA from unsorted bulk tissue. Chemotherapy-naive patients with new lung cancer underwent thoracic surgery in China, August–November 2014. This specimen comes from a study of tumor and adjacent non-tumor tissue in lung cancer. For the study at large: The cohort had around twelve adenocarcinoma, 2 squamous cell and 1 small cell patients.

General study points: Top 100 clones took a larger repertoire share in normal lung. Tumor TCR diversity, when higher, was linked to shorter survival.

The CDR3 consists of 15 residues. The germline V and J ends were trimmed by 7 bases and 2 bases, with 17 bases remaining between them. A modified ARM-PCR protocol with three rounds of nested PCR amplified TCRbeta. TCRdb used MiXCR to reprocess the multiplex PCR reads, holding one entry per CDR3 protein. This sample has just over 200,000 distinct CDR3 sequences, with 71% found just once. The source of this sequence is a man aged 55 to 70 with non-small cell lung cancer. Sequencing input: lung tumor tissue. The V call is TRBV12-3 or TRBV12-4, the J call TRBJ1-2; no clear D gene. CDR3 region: CASTMGNGLNYGYTF. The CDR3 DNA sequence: TGTGCCAGCACCATGGGAAACGGCCTGAACTATGGCTACACCTTC.